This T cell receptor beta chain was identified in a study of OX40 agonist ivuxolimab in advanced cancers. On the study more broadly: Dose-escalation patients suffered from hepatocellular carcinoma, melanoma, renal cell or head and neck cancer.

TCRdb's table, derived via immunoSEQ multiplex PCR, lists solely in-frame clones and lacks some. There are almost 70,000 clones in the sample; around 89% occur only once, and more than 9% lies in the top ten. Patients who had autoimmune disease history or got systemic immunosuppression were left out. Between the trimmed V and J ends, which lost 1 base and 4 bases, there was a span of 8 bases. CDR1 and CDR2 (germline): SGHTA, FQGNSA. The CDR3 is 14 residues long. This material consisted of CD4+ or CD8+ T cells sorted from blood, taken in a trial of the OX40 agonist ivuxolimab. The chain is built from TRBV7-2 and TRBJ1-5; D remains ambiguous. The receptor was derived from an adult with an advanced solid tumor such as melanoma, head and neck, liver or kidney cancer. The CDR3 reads CASSLDGNNQPQHF. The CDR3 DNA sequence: TGTGCCAGCAGCTTAGACGGAAATAATCAGCCCCAGCATTTT. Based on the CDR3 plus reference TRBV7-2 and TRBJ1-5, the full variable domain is GAGVSQSPSNKVTEKGKDVELRCDPISGHTALYWYRQSLGQGLEFLIYFQGNSAPDKSGLPSDRFSAERTGGSVSTLTIQRTQQEDSAVYLCASSLDGNNQPQHFGDGTRLSIL.